Listed below are T cell receptor beta chains from one sample, sequenced in a study of identical twins. TCRdb called the 5' RACE reads again in MiXCR, with one record for every CDR3 protein. The table has some 320,000 distinct CDR3 sequences, 9% to 15% seen once. This sample also belongs to another study, concerning yellow fever vaccine responses in identical twins.

Sequencing was carried out using CD8+ T cells sorted from blood. The receptors shown here come from a woman younger than 35 in good health. The CDR3 runs from the conserved cysteine through the conserved F or W. Each record gives: D gene, J gene, clone size, CDR3 length, V gene, CDR3 protein, CDR3 DNA. A D gene is named only where the DNA matches it firmly. Some rows have no size entry. The others give once, few or many, or a class for an expanded clone.

D gene: -
J gene: TRBJ1-3
clone size: -
CDR3 length: 13
V gene: TRBV20-1
CDR3 protein: CSARVDSGNTIYF
CDR3 DNA: TGCAGTGCTAGAGTTGACTCTGGAAACACCATATATTTT

D gene: -
J gene: TRBJ2-2
clone size: few
CDR3 length: 17
V gene: TRBV5-1
CDR3 protein: CASSVRRVGVNTGELFF
CDR3 DNA: TGCGCCAGCTCAGTCAGGCGAGTTGGAGTTAACACCGGGGAGCTGTTTTTT

D gene: -
J gene: TRBJ2-7
clone size: many
CDR3 length: 12
V gene: TRBV28
CDR3 protein: CASSPNSYEQYF
CDR3 DNA: TGTGCCAGCAGCCCTAACTCCTACGAGCAGTACTTC

D gene: -
J gene: TRBJ2-7
clone size: -
CDR3 length: 12
V gene: TRBV20-1
CDR3 protein: CSARDAGHEQYF
CDR3 DNA: TGCAGTGCTAGAGATGCGGGACACGAGCAGTACTTC

D gene: -
J gene: TRBJ2-1
clone size: few
CDR3 length: 15
V gene: TRBV3-1
CDR3 protein: CASSPPLGQNNEQFF
CDR3 DNA: TGTGCCAGCAGCCCCCCGCTTGGACAGAACAATGAGCAGTTCTTC

D gene: TRBD1
J gene: TRBJ2-1
clone size: few
CDR3 length: 14
V gene: TRBV9
CDR3 protein: CASSATGAYNEQFF
CDR3 DNA: TGTGCCAGCAGCGCCACAGGGGCCTACAATGAGCAGTTCTTC

D gene: -
J gene: TRBJ2-1
clone size: -
CDR3 length: 14
V gene: TRBV27
CDR3 protein: CASSLAALGYEQFF
CDR3 DNA: TGTGCCAGCAGTTTAGCGGCCCTGGGGTATGAGCAGTTCTTC

D gene: -
J gene: TRBJ2-4
clone size: -
CDR3 length: 14
V gene: TRBV4-1
CDR3 protein: CASSQDPLSAIQCF
CDR3 DNA: TGCGCCAGCAGCCAAGATCCTTTATCGGCCATTCAGTGCTTC

D gene: -
J gene: TRBJ2-7
clone size: few
CDR3 length: 16
V gene: TRBV2
CDR3 protein: CASSEASGRVNYEQYF
CDR3 DNA: TGTGCCAGCAGTGAAGCGTCGGGCAGGGTAAACTACGAGCAGTACTTC

D gene: TRBD2
J gene: TRBJ2-3
clone size: few
CDR3 length: 15
V gene: TRBV6-1
CDR3 protein: CASCTSGGSTDTQYF
CDR3 DNA: TGTGCCAGCTGCACTAGCGGGGGGAGCACAGATACGCAGTATTTT

D gene: -
J gene: TRBJ2-5
clone size: many
CDR3 length: 14
V gene: TRBV29-1
CDR3 protein: CSTILGKARETQYF
CDR3 DNA: TGCAGCACCATTCTGGGAAAGGCCCGAGAGACCCAGTACTTC

D gene: TRBD1
J gene: TRBJ1-1
clone size: many
CDR3 length: 14
V gene: TRBV27
CDR3 protein: CASSLRTGYTEAFF
CDR3 DNA: TGTGCCAGCAGTTTAAGGACAGGGTACACTGAAGCTTTCTTT

D gene: TRBD2
J gene: TRBJ2-3
clone size: -
CDR3 length: 15
V gene: TRBV12-3/TRBV12-4
CDR3 protein: CASSYSGRAPDTQYF
CDR3 DNA: TGTGCCAGCAGTTATAGCGGGAGGGCCCCAGATACGCAGTATTTT

D gene: TRBD1
J gene: TRBJ1-2
clone size: -
CDR3 length: 16
V gene: TRBV3-1
CDR3 protein: CASSQERGTGRYGYTF
CDR3 DNA: TGTGCCAGCAGCCAAGAGAGGGGGACAGGCAGATATGGCTACACCTTC

D gene: -
J gene: TRBJ2-3
clone size: -
CDR3 length: 14
V gene: TRBV6-1
CDR3 protein: CASSRTWGTDTQYF
CDR3 DNA: TGTGCCAGCAGCCGGACTTGGGGCACAGATACGCAGTATTTT

D gene: TRBD2
J gene: TRBJ2-1
clone size: -
CDR3 length: 20
V gene: TRBV4-2
CDR3 protein: CASSQESRLAGGTPYNEQFF
CDR3 DNA: TGTGCCAGCAGCCAAGAGTCAAGGCTAGCGGGAGGGACCCCCTACAATGAGCAGTTCTTC

D gene: -
J gene: TRBJ2-3
clone size: -
CDR3 length: 13
V gene: TRBV25-1
CDR3 protein: CASSGRERDTQYF
CDR3 DNA: TGTGCCAGCAGTGGACGGGAGAGGGATACGCAGTATTTT

D gene: -
J gene: TRBJ2-1
clone size: -
CDR3 length: 14
V gene: TRBV28
CDR3 protein: CASSSRQFYNEQFF
CDR3 DNA: TGTGCCAGCAGTTCCCGACAGTTCTACAATGAGCAGTTCTTC

D gene: -
J gene: TRBJ2-2
clone size: few
CDR3 length: 15
V gene: TRBV4-1
CDR3 protein: CASSQDGRNTGELFF
CDR3 DNA: TGCGCCAGCAGCCAAGATGGCAGGAACACCGGGGAGCTGTTTTTT

D gene: -
J gene: TRBJ2-5
clone size: few
CDR3 length: 18
V gene: TRBV11-2
CDR3 protein: CASSSSGRKRPNQETQYF
CDR3 DNA: TGTGCCAGCAGCTCCAGCGGGCGGAAGCGGCCAAACCAAGAGACCCAGTACTTC

D gene: -
J gene: TRBJ2-7
clone size: -
CDR3 length: 12
V gene: TRBV7-3
CDR3 protein: CASSLIGGEQYF
CDR3 DNA: TGTGCCAGCAGCTTGATCGGTGGCGAGCAGTACTTC

D gene: -
J gene: TRBJ2-7
clone size: few
CDR3 length: 14
V gene: TRBV11-2
CDR3 protein: CASSLEANTYEQYF
CDR3 DNA: TGTGCCAGCAGCTTAGAAGCCAACACCTACGAGCAGTACTTC

D gene: TRBD2
J gene: TRBJ2-1
clone size: -
CDR3 length: 14
V gene: TRBV5-1
CDR3 protein: CASRSGGSYNEQFF
CDR3 DNA: TGCGCCAGCCGGAGCGGGGGGTCCTACAATGAGCAGTTCTTC

D gene: TRBD1
J gene: TRBJ2-7
clone size: few
CDR3 length: 14
V gene: TRBV6-1
CDR3 protein: CASSATGTGYEQYF
CDR3 DNA: TGTGCCAGCAGCGCGACCGGGACAGGGTACGAGCAGTACTTC

D gene: -
J gene: TRBJ1-1
clone size: -
CDR3 length: 15
V gene: TRBV5-8
CDR3 protein: CASLTQGVMNTEAFF
CDR3 DNA: TGTGCCAGCCTAACACAGGGAGTGATGAACACTGAAGCTTTCTTT